This entry features one TCR beta chain sequence. Its antigen is currently unknown. Assay used: immunoSEQ multiplex PCR; TCRdb lists only in-frame clones, some missing. The sample has about 95,000 clones, 80% to 90% seen once. This sample was taken from a study of OX40 agonist ivuxolimab in advanced cancers. About the research overall: Patients got intravenous ivuxolimab at 0.01 to 10 mg/kg every 2 weeks. From about 23 to 85 years was the age range, with a mean of about 56 years, and 70% to 85% were male.

Study results and caveats: At doses 0.1 to 3.0 mg/kg, CD4+ and CD8+ clones expanded.

Sampling of blood occurred at baseline, cycle 4 day 1, and cycle 7 day 1. Germline CDR1 is MGHDK and CDR2 is SYGVNS. Trimming shortened V by 1 base and J by 7 bases, and 10 bases separated the two germline ends. This CDR3 spans 13 amino acids. The chain uses TRBV25-1 and TRBJ2-5, with unresolved D. The receptor comes from an adult with an advanced solid tumor such as melanoma, head and neck, liver or kidney cancer. The specimen comprised CD4+ or CD8+ T cells sorted from blood, sampled in a trial of the OX40 agonist ivuxolimab. Written as DNA, the CDR3 is TGTGCCAGCAGTGAATTTGGGGATCCGACCCAGTACTTC. Residues: CASSEFGDPTQYF.